These 7 T cell receptor beta chains came from one sample sequenced in a study of siplizumab effects on memory and regulatory T cells. Using immunoSEQ multiplex PCR, the repertoire was profiled, and TCRdb retains in-frame clones only, with some absent. The table has under 150,000 clones, approximately 94% seen once. Source material: non-Treg CD4+ T cells sorted from blood. The receptors come from a human donor in good health.

The J gene is TRBJ2-3, the V gene TRBV5-8; D may be TRBD1 (5 bases). The CDR3 length is 16 residues. Germline values: CDR1 SGHTS, CDR2 YDEGEE. V was clipped by 0 bases and J by 4 bases, with 15 bases between them. As DNA, the CDR3 is TGTGCCAGCAGCTTGGCACTTAATTCCAGGGCAGATACGCAGTATTTT. Amino acids: CASSLALNSRADTQYF.

This sequence joins TRBV5-1 and TRBJ2-6, with 9 bases identical to TRBD1. From germline, CDR1 is SGHRS and CDR2 YFSETQ. With 3 bases clipped from V and 1 base from J, the junction kept 8 bases outside the gene matches. The CDR3 consists of 18 residues. The CDR3 here is CASSSRGQGSSGANVLTF. The CDR3 bases are TGCGCCAGCAGCTCTCGGGGACAGGGCTCTTCTGGGGCCAACGTCCTGACTTTC.

The J gene is TRBJ2-1, the V gene TRBV5-1, with TRBD1 identical over 9 bases. CDR1 SGHRS and CDR2 YFSETQ come from the germline V gene. The CDR3 consists of 15 residues. V shed 0 bases and J 3 bases; nucleotides not matched to a gene: 1. The CDR3 sequence is CASSLGDRVYNEQFF. The CDR3 DNA is TGCGCCAGCAGCTTGGGGGACAGGGTCTACAATGAGCAGTTCTTC.

The chain joins TRBV6-6 to TRBJ1-5; a weak D match, TRBD1 (6 bases). CDR1 and CDR2 from the germline V gene are MNHNY and SVGAGI (reference sequence). This CDR3 is built from 13 residues. Trimming shortened V by 6 bases and J by 2 bases, and 8 bases separated the two germline ends. The CDR3 is CASRPGGNQPQHF. CDR3 in DNA: TGTGCCAGCAGACCAGGGGGCAATCAGCCCCAGCATTTT.

V and J are TRBV15 and TRBJ1-6, with TRBD1 as a possible D gene (5 bases). The CDR3 sequence is 17 residues long. CDR1 and CDR2 (germline): LNHNV, YYDKDF (reference sequence). V lost 1 base and J 7 bases, leaving 17 bases between the germline ends. This chain's CDR3 is CATSRGSQGSRNSPLHF. The CDR3 DNA sequence: TGTGCCACCAGCAGAGGTTCCCAGGGATCGCGAAATTCACCCCTCCACTTT.

The chain uses TRBV2 and TRBJ2-1; 9 bases match TRBD1. J gave up 3 bases and V 4 bases, and 4 bases lay outside the gene matches. The CDR3 is 15 amino acids. Germline CDR1 reads SNHLY; CDR2 reads FYNNEI. CDR3 loop: CASSARQGVYNEQFF. The CDR3 bases are TGTGCCAGCAGTGCTCGACAGGGGGTCTACAATGAGCAGTTCTTC.

The chain couples TRBV2 to TRBJ2-5; 7 bases map to TRBD1. The V segment lost 0 bases and the J segment 5 bases; nucleotides outside the gene matches: 9. The CDR3 has 16 amino acids. CDR1 and CDR2 from the germline V gene are SNHLY and FYNNEI. Here the CDR3 reads CASSEARTGAGETQYF. CDR3 nucleotide sequence: TGTGCCAGCAGTGAAGCTAGGACAGGTGCAGGGGAGACCCAGTACTTC. Full variable domain (missing parts from reference TRBV2 and TRBJ2-5): EPEVTQTPSHQVTQMGQEVILRCVPISNHLYFYWYRQILGQKVEFLVSFYNNEISEKSEIFDDQFSVERPDGSNFTLKIRSTKLEDSAMYFCASSEARTGAGETQYFGPGTRLLVL.